This T cell receptor (beta chain) was recorded in a study of tumor-infiltrating lymphocytes in primary liver carcinoma. In regard to this clonotype: Its antigen remains unknown.

From around 500 ng of total RNA, TCR beta-specific cDNA was reverse-transcribed using a constant-region primer. Each TCR beta library was derived from three nested multiplex PCR rounds that employed slightly modified ARM-PCR. Running 9 to 10 cycles apiece, the first two PCR rounds relied on TRBV1-TRBV30 forward primers together with a C-beta reverse primer. TCRdb reanalysed the multiplex PCR reads using MiXCR and keeps one entry per CDR3 protein. This table holds hundreds of thousands of distinct CDR3 sequences, 65% found once. Whole-study findings and limits: With p = 0.039, the top-250-clone fraction in tumors significantly exceeded that in blood.

For blood RNA, unsorted whole blood served as the source, and germline DNA was extracted too. CDR1 and CDR2 from the germline V gene are MNHEY and SVGAGI. Germline trimming cut 5 bases from V and 11 bases from J; bases unmatched to any gene: 15. The CDR3 sequence is 15 residues long. This sequence joins TRBV6-5 and TRBJ2-3; the match to TRBD2 covers 8 bases. This sequence was found in a man aged 40-49 years with primary liver carcinoma and hepatitis B virus infection. The sample consisted of peripheral blood. The CDR3: CASSPGLGGTMGQYF. The CDR3 coding sequence is TGTGCCAGCAGTCCGGGACTAGGCGGCACTATGGGGCAGTATTTT.